This T cell receptor beta chain stems from a study of blood T cell repertoires in COVID-19. Whole-study context: Spain, Italy and the United States supplied samples that represented acute and convalescent COVID-19. PBMCs, B-cell-depleted T cells, or T cells provided the cDNA or gDNA that made up the material.

TCRdb's copy holds only in-frame clones and misses some; the assay was immunoSEQ multiplex PCR. The sample records approximately 85,000 clones, approximately 92% being singletons. The CDR3 loop spans 14 amino acids. The germline V and J ends were trimmed by 5 bases and 9 bases, with 19 bases remaining between them. The germline CDR1 and CDR2 sequences are MDHEN and SYDVKM. This receptor was taken from a woman aged 60-75 years with active COVID-19. The source material was peripheral blood. The gene calls are TRBV28 and TRBJ1-1; maybe TRBD1 (6 bases). For the CDR3, the DNA is TGTGCCAGCAGTCCAACAGGGTTCTTGAGTAAAGCTTTCTTT. Amino acids: CASSPTGFLSKAFF.